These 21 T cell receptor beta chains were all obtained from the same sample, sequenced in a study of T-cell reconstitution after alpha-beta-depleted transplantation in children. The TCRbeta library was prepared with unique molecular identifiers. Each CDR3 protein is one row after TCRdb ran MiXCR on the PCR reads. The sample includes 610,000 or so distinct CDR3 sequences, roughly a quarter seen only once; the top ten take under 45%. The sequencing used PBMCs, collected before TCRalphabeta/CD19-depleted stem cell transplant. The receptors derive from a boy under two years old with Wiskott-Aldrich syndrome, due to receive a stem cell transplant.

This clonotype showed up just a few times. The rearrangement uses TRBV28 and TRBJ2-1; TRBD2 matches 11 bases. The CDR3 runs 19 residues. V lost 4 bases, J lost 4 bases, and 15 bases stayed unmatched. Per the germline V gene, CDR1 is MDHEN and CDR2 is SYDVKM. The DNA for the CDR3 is TGTGCCAGCAGTTCGGGATTCATGGGTAGCGGGAGGGGGTACAATGAGCAGTTCTTC. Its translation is CASSSGFMGSGRGYNEQFF.

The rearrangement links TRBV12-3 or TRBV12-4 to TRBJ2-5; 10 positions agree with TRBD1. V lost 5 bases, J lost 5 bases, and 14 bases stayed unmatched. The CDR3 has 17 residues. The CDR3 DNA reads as TGTGCCAGCAGTCCCGGCGTGGGGACAGGGGATGGCGAGACCCAGTACTTC. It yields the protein CASSPGVGTGDGETQYF.

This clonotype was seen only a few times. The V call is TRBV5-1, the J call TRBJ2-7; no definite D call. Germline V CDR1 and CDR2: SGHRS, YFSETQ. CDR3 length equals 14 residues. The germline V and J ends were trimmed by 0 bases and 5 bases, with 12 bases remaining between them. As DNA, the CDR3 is TGCGCCAGCAGCTTGGCCAGGTGGACGGACGAGCAGTACTTC. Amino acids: CASSLARWTDEQYF.

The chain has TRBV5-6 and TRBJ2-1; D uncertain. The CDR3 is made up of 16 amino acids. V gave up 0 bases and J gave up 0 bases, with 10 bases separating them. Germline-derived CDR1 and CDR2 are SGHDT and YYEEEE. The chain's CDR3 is CASSLAPGSSYNEQFF. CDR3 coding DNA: TGTGCCAGCAGCTTGGCTCCAGGTAGCTCCTACAATGAGCAGTTCTTC. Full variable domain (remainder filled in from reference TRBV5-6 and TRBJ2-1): DAGVTQSPTHLIKTRGQQVTLRCSPKSGHDTVSWYQQALGQGPQFIFQYYEEEERQRGNFPDRFSGHQFPNYSSELNVNALLLGDSALYLCASSLAPGSSYNEQFFGPGTRLTVL.

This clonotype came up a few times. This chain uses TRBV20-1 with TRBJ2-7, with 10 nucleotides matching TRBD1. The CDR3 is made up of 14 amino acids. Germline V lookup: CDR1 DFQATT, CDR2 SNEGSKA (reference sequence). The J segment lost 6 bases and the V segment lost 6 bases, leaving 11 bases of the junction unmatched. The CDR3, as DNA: TGCAGTGCAAAGAGCGGGACAGGGGTTCGCGAGCAGTACTTC. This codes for CSAKSGTGVREQYF.

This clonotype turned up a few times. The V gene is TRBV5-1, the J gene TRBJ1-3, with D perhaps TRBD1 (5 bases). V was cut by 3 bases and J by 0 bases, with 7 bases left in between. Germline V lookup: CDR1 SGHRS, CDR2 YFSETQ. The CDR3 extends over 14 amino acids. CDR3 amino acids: CASSWGFSGNTIYF. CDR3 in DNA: TGCGCCAGCAGCTGGGGGTTCTCTGGAAACACCATATATTTT. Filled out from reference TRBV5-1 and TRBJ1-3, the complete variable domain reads KAGVTQTPRYLIKTRGQQVTLSCSPISGHRSVSWYQQTPGQGLQFLFEYFSETQRNKGNFPGRFSGRQFSNSRSEMNVSTLELGDSALYLCASSWGFSGNTIYFGEGSWLTVV.

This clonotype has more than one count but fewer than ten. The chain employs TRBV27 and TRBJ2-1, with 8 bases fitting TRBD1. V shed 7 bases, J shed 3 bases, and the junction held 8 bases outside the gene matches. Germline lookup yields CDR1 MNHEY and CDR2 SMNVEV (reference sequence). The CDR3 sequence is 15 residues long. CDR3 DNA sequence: TGTGCCAGCACACCTTTAGGGACAGGCTACAATGAGCAGTTCTTC. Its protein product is CASTPLGTGYNEQFF.

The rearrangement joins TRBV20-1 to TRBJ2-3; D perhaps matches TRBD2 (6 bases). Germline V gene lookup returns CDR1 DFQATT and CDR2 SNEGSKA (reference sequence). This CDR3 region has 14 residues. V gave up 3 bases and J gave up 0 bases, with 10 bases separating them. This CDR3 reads CSASGSLSTDTQYF. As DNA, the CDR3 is TGCAGTGCTAGCGGGAGCCTTAGCACAGATACGCAGTATTTT.

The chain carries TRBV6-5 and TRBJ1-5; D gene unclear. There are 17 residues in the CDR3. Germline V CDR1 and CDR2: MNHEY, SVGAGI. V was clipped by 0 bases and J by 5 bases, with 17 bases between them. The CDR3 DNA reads TGTGCCAGCAGTTACTCGTTCGCGGGCCTAAAATATCAGCCCCAGCATTTT. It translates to CASSYSFAGLKYQPQHF.

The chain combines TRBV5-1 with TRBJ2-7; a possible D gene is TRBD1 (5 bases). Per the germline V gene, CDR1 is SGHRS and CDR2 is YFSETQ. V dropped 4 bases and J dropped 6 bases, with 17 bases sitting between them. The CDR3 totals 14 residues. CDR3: CASSRRVEGVEQYF. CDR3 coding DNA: TGCGCCAGCAGCCGGCGAGTTGAAGGGGTCGAGCAGTACTTC. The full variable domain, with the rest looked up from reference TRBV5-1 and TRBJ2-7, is KAGVTQTPRYLIKTRGQQVTLSCSPISGHRSVSWYQQTPGQGLQFLFEYFSETQRNKGNFPGRFSGRQFSNSRSEMNVSTLELGDSALYLCASSRRVEGVEQYFGPGTRLTVT.

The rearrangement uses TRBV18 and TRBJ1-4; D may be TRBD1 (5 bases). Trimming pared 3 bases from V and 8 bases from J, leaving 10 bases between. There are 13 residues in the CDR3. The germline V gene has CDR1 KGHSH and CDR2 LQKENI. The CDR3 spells CASSPREQEKLFF. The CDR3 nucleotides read TGTGCCAGCTCACCCAGGGAACAGGAAAAACTGTTTTTT. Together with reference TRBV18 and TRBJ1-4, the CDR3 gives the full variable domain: NAGVMQNPRHLVRRRGQEARLRCSPMKGHSHVYWYRQLPEEGLKFMVYLQKENIIDESGMPKERFSAEFPKEGPSILRIQQVVRGDSAAYFCASSPREQEKLFFGSGTQLSVL.

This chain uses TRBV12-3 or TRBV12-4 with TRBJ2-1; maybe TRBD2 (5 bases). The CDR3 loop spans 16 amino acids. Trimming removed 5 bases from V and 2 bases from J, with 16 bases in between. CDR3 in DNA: TGTGCCAGCAGTGACGGGATGTCCCTACCCTACAATGAGCAGTTCTTC. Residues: CASSDGMSLPYNEQFF.

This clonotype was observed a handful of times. CDR3 residues: CASSIAGADTQYF. In DNA, the CDR3 is TGTGCCAGCAGCATCGCGGGGGCAGATACGCAGTATTTT. V usage is TRBV7-8 and J usage is TRBJ2-3; 7 bases match TRBD2. CDR1 is SGHVS and CDR2 is FQNEAQ in the germline V gene. V lost 5 bases to trimming and J lost 4 bases; unmatched junction nucleotides: 3. The CDR3 is 13 residues long.

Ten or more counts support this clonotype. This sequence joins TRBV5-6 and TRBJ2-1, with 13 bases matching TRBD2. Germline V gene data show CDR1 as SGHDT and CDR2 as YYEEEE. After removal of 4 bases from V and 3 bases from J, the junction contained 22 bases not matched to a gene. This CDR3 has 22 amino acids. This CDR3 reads CASSDGAIKTSGRTTVYNEQFF. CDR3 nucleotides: TGTGCCAGCAGCGATGGGGCAATAAAGACTAGCGGGAGGACGACTGTCTACAATGAGCAGTTCTTC.

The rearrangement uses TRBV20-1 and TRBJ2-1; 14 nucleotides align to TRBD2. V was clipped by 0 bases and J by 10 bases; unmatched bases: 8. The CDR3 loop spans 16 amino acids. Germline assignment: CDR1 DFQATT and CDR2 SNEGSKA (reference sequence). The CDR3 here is CSARDIGLAGGREQFF. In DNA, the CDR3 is TGCAGTGCTAGAGATATCGGACTAGCGGGAGGCAGAGAGCAGTTCTTC.

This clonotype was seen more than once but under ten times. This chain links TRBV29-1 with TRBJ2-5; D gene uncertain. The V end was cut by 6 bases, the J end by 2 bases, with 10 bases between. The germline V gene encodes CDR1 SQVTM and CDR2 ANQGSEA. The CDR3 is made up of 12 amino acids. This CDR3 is CSVMTRQETQYF. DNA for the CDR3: TGCAGCGTAATGACGAGACAAGAGACCCAGTACTTC.

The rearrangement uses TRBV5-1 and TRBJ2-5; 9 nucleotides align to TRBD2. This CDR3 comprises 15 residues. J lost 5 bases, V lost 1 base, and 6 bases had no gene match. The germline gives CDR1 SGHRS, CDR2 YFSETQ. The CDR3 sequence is CASSLMAGGFETQYF. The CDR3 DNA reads TGCGCCAGCAGCTTGATGGCGGGAGGGTTTGAGACCCAGTACTTC.

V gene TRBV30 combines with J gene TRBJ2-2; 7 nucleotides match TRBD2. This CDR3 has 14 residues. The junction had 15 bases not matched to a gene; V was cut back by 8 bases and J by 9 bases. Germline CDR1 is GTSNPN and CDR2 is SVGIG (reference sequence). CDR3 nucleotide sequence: TGTGCCGGTGGGGGAGGGGCCCTTGGTAGGGAGCTGTTTTTT. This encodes CAGGGGALGRELFF.

CDR3 DNA sequence: TGCGCCAGCAGCATTGACAGGGACCCCCAAGAGACCCAGTACTTC. Translating gives CASSIDRDPQETQYF. The chain links TRBV5-1 to TRBJ2-5, with 7 bases that match TRBD1. The CDR3 totals 15 residues. After removal of 4 bases from V and 1 base from J, the junction contained 7 bases not matched to a gene. Per germline, CDR1 SGHRS and CDR2 YFSETQ.

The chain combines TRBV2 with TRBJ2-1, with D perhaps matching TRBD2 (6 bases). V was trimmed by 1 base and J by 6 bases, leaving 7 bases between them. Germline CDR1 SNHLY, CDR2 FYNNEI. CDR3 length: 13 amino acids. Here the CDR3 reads CASSEGAGNEQFF. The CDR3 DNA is TGTGCCAGCAGTGAAGGAGCGGGCAATGAGCAGTTCTTC.

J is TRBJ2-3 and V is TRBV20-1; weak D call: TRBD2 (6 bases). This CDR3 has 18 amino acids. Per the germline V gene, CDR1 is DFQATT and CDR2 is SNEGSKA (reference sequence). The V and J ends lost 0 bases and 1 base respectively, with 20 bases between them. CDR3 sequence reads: CSARDLGGRAVGTDTQYF. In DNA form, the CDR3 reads TGCAGTGCTAGAGATCTGGGAGGTCGGGCGGTCGGCACAGATACGCAGTATTTT.